The next 31 T cell receptor beta chains were all read from a single sample in a study of T cell changes during pregnancy in multiple sclerosis. Some clones are missing from TCRdb's copy, which holds only in-frame ones; the method was immunoSEQ multiplex PCR. The data show roughly 69,000 clones, with about 91% seen just once and almost 1.5% held by the top ten. Material: peripheral blood, obtained after pregnancy. Source of these receptors: a female donor with multiple sclerosis, enrolled in a pregnancy study.

The sample holds one count of this clone. This chain uses TRBV4-1 with TRBJ1-1; TRBD1 agrees at 9 bases. Germline loops: CDR1 MGHRA, CDR2 YSYEKL. This CDR3 comprises 17 residues. J was trimmed by 6 bases and V by 4 bases; bases with no gene match: 15. The CDR3 DNA reads TGCGCCAGCAGCCCTAAGGGGACAGGGCGGAATAGGCCTGAAGCTTTCTTT. The encoded protein is CASSPKGTGRNRPEAFF.

The V and J genes are TRBV6-1 and TRBJ1-5; D might be TRBD1 (6 bases). This CDR3 contains 16 residues. The V gene lost 1 base and the J gene lost 2 bases, with 12 bases spanning the gap. Per germline, CDR1 MNHNS and CDR2 SASEGT. For the CDR3, the DNA is TGTGCCAGCAGTGAAGAGATCAGGGGCGGCAATCAGCCCCAGCATTTT. Its translation: CASSEEIRGGNQPQHF.

The chain employs TRBV19 and TRBJ2-7; 11 nucleotides match TRBD2. In germline, CDR1 is LNHDA, CDR2 SQIVND (reference sequence). This CDR3 is built from 18 residues. Losses at the gene ends were 5 bases for V and 2 bases for J; bases not matched to a gene: 14. The CDR3 spells CASSPRVAGGPIAYEQYF. CDR3 nucleotide sequence: TGTGCCAGTAGTCCAAGGGTAGCGGGAGGGCCGATCGCCTACGAGCAGTACTTC. The complete variable domain, with remaining parts taken from reference TRBV19 and TRBJ2-7, reads DGGITQSPKYLFRKEGQNVTLSCEQNLNHDAMYWYRQDPGQGLRLIYYSQIVNDFQKGDIAEGYSVSREKKESFPLTVTSAQKNPTAFYLCASSPRVAGGPIAYEQYFGPGTRLTVT.

The rearrangement uses TRBV28 and TRBJ2-3, with 7 bases identical to TRBD2. This CDR3 is built from 12 residues. From germline, CDR1 is MDHEN and CDR2 SYDVKM. Trimming took 5 bases from V and 4 from J; bases not matched to a gene: 0. The CDR3 protein is CASSTSADTQYF. DNA for the CDR3: TGTGCCAGCAGTACTAGCGCAGATACGCAGTATTTT.

V gene TRBV7-9 combines with J gene TRBJ2-1; the D gene is possibly TRBD2 (6 bases). Germline-derived CDR1 and CDR2 are SEHNR and FQNEAQ (reference sequence). Trimming cost V 5 bases and J 0 bases, with 14 bases left between them. This CDR3 has 16 amino acids. The CDR3 nucleotides are TGTGCCAGCAGCCCCTGGACTACCGACTCCTACAATGAGCAGTTCTTC. The encoded protein is CASSPWTTDSYNEQFF.

The rearrangement joins TRBV28 to TRBJ2-7; 10 nucleotides match TRBD2. In germline, CDR1 is MDHEN, CDR2 SYDVKM. Trimming cost V 5 bases and J 3 bases; bases outside gene matches: 7. This CDR3 region has 15 residues. The CDR3 DNA is TGTGCCAGCAGTAGCGGGAGGGCGTTTTACTACGAGCAGTACTTC. Translated: CASSSGRAFYYEQYF. Filled out from reference TRBV28 and TRBJ2-7, the complete variable domain reads DVKVTQSSRYLVKRTGEKVFLECVQDMDHENMFWYRQDPGLGLRLIYFSYDVKMKEKGDIPEGYSVSREKKERFSLILESASTNQTSMYLCASSSGRAFYYEQYFGPGTRLTVT.

V and J are TRBV5-1 and TRBJ2-1; 13 bases line up with TRBD2. The CDR3 consists of 17 residues. Per germline, CDR1 SGHRS and CDR2 YFSETQ. The ends lost 0 bases at V and 1 base at J; junction bases unmatched: 1. CDR3 in amino acids: CASSLGGLAGSYNEQFF. The DNA for the CDR3 is TGCGCCAGCAGCTTGGGGGGACTAGCGGGATCCTACAATGAGCAGTTCTTC. Filled out from reference TRBV5-1 and TRBJ2-1, the complete variable domain reads KAGVTQTPRYLIKTRGQQVTLSCSPISGHRSVSWYQQTPGQGLQFLFEYFSETQRNKGNFPGRFSGRQFSNSRSEMNVSTLELGDSALYLCASSLGGLAGSYNEQFFGPGTRLTVL.

This chain uses TRBV28 with TRBJ2-3; 12 bases line up with TRBD2. Germline V gene sequence: CDR1 MDHEN, CDR2 SYDVKM. V shed 4 bases, J shed 6 bases, and the junction held 5 bases outside the gene matches. The CDR3 totals 15 residues. The CDR3 sequence is CASSSGLAGWDTQYF. The DNA for the CDR3 is TGTGCCAGCAGTTCTGGACTAGCGGGATGGGATACGCAGTATTTT.

V gene TRBV4-3 combines with J gene TRBJ2-7; maybe TRBD2 (5 bases). Deletions cut 3 bases from V and 4 bases from J, with 10 bases between. Germline V lookup: CDR1 LGHNA, CDR2 YSLEER. CDR3 length: 13 residues. The CDR3 DNA is TGCGCCAGCAGCCAGGGGAGTGAGTACGAGCAGTACTTC. Amino acid sequence: CASSQGSEYEQYF.

The chain employs TRBV15 and TRBJ2-5; D remains unclear. The germline gives CDR1 LNHNV, CDR2 YYDKDF (reference sequence). The CDR3 is 13 residues long. V dropped 5 bases and J dropped 0 bases, with 7 bases sitting between them. CDR3 sequence (DNA): TGTGCCACCAGCCTCCAGTACCAAGAGACCCAGTACTTC. This sequence encodes CATSLQYQETQYF.

The J gene is TRBJ2-7, the V gene TRBV18; 9 bases map to TRBD2. Germline values: CDR1 KGHSH, CDR2 LQKENI. V was clipped by 1 base and J by 0 bases; unmatched bases: 7. The CDR3 consists of 17 residues. This chain's CDR3 is CASSPLGRSGSSYEQYF. The CDR3 DNA reads TGTGCCAGCTCACCACTCGGTCGTAGCGGGAGCTCCTACGAGCAGTACTTC.

The chain has TRBV28 and TRBJ2-1; TRBD2 agrees at 9 bases. In germline, CDR1 is MDHEN, CDR2 SYDVKM. With V trimmed by 5 bases and J by 3 bases, 14 bases remained unmatched. The CDR3 is 18 amino acids. The CDR3 is CASSPYLAGAGIYNEQFF. Here the CDR3 DNA reads TGTGCCAGCAGTCCTTACTTAGCGGGAGCCGGCATCTACAATGAGCAGTTCTTC. The full variable domain, its missing parts supplied by reference TRBV28 and TRBJ2-1, is DVKVTQSSRYLVKRTGEKVFLECVQDMDHENMFWYRQDPGLGLRLIYFSYDVKMKEKGDIPEGYSVSREKKERFSLILESASTNQTSMYLCASSPYLAGAGIYNEQFFGPGTRLTVL.

The rearrangement uses TRBV5-4 and TRBJ2-7; the match to TRBD2 covers 14 bases. Germline CDR1 SGHNT, CDR2 YYREEE (reference sequence). The V segment lost 2 bases and the J segment 2 bases; nucleotides outside the gene matches: 9. This CDR3 region has 18 residues. CDR3 nucleotides: TGTGCCAGCAGCTTTCCCCGGGGACTAGCGGGAGTCCCCTACGAGCAGTACTTC. Translating gives CASSFPRGLAGVPYEQYF.

Written as DNA, the CDR3 is TGTGCCAGTGGGACAGGTAAAAAGAACAATCAGCCCCAGCATTTT. Translated, it gives CASGTGKKNNQPQHF. The gene calls are TRBV19 and TRBJ1-5, with 8 nucleotides matching TRBD1. The ends lost 8 bases at V and 3 bases at J; junction bases unmatched: 9. CDR1 LNHDA and CDR2 SQIVND come from the germline V gene (reference sequence). The CDR3 has 15 residues.

The rearrangement uses TRBV7-9 and TRBJ1-1, with 8 bases aligning to TRBD1. The CDR3 has 14 amino acids. From germline, CDR1 is SEHNR and CDR2 FQNEAQ (reference sequence). The V and J ends lost 3 bases and 7 bases, in that order; junction bases with no gene match: 7. The CDR3 region has the DNA TGTGCCAGCAGCTTGAGCCAGGGGGCTAATGAAGCTTTCTTT. It translates to CASSLSQGANEAFF.

DNA for the CDR3: TGTGCCAGCAGCCAGACTAGCGGGAGGGGCACAGATACGCAGTATTTT. Translated, it gives CASSQTSGRGTDTQYF. The V gene is TRBV14, the J gene TRBJ2-3; TRBD2 matches at 14 bases. The J segment lost 1 base and the V segment lost 3 bases, leaving 0 bases of the junction unmatched. CDR3 size: 16 residues. Germline CDR1 and CDR2: SGHDN and FVKESK. The whole variable domain, remainder taken from reference TRBV14 and TRBJ2-3, is EAGVTQFPSHSVIEKGQTVTLRCDPISGHDNLYWYRRVMGKEIKFLLHFVKESKQDESGMPNNRFLAERTGGTYSTLKVQPAELEDSGVYFCASSQTSGRGTDTQYFGPGTRLTVL.

This clone was detected once. The gene calls are TRBV10-3 and TRBJ1-1, with TRBD1 matching 10 bases. The CDR3 is 16 residues long. CDR1 is ENHRY and CDR2 is SYGVKD in the germline V gene. The V and J ends lost 2 bases and 5 bases, in that order; junction bases with no gene match: 8. The CDR3: CAISEADRGVWTEAFF. Here the CDR3 DNA reads TGTGCCATCAGTGAGGCGGACAGGGGGGTTTGGACTGAAGCTTTCTTT.

This chain links TRBV29-1 with TRBJ2-1; no clear D gene. Trimming stripped 4 bases from V and 1 base from J, with 11 bases between. The CDR3 has 14 residues. Germline CDR1 is SQVTM and CDR2 is ANQGSEA. In DNA, the CDR3 is TGCAGCGTTGCGGAGCGCCGTTCCTACAATGAGCAGTTCTTC. Translation gives CSVAERRSYNEQFF.

The V call is TRBV19, the J call TRBJ1-1; 10 bases fit TRBD1. Germline loops: CDR1 LNHDA, CDR2 SQIVND (reference sequence). V trimming: 6 bases; J trimming: 3 bases; junction bases outside the gene matches: 7. CDR3 size: 15 residues. The CDR3, as DNA: TGTGCCAGTAGCCCAGACGGACAGGGGGACACTGAAGCTTTCTTT. Protein: CASSPDGQGDTEAFF.

The chain carries TRBV5-1 and TRBJ2-4; D is possibly TRBD1 (6 bases). The CDR3 sequence is 14 residues long. The germline V gene has CDR1 SGHRS and CDR2 YFSETQ. The V end lost 0 bases, the J end lost 5 bases, and 9 bases lay between the germline ends. The DNA of the CDR3 is TGCGCCAGCAGCTTGGGACAGGCAGAAAACATTCAGTACTTC. Translating gives CASSLGQAENIQYF.

J is TRBJ1-5 and V is TRBV6-1; 8 bases fit TRBD1. This CDR3 region has 14 residues. Per germline, CDR1 MNHNS and CDR2 SASEGT. The V gene end was trimmed by 4 bases and the J gene end by 6 bases; junction bases not matched to a gene: 5. Here the CDR3 reads CASSGTGGSQPQHF. The CDR3 DNA is TGTGCCAGCAGTGGCACAGGGGGAAGTCAGCCCCAGCATTTT.

The V and J genes are TRBV28 and TRBJ1-5; 8 bases match TRBD1. This CDR3 region has 16 residues. The germline CDR1 and CDR2 sequences are MDHEN and SYDVKM. The ends lost 2 bases at V and 5 bases at J; junction bases unmatched: 8. The CDR3 is CASSLVTGALYQPQHF. CDR3 sequence (DNA): TGTGCCAGCAGTTTAGTGACAGGGGCCCTCTATCAGCCCCAGCATTTT.

This clone is a singleton in its sample. This chain links TRBV19 with TRBJ1-4; TRBD1 aligns across 7 bases. The CDR3 extends over 13 amino acids. Unmatched junction bases numbered 5, after V lost 3 bases and J lost 10 bases. Germline V lookup: CDR1 LNHDA, CDR2 SQIVND (reference sequence). This chain's CDR3 is CASSIRGAGKLFF. For the CDR3, the DNA is TGTGCCAGTAGTATCAGGGGGGCAGGAAAACTGTTTTTT.

This clone was picked up many times. J is TRBJ2-2 and V is TRBV10-1; 9 nucleotides agree with TRBD1. Germline trimming cut 2 bases from V and 7 bases from J; bases unmatched to any gene: 2. CDR1 is WNHNN, CDR2 SYGVQD, per germline (reference sequence). This CDR3 contains 14 residues. This CDR3 reads CASSEGTGSGELFF. DNA for the CDR3: TGCGCCAGCAGTGAGGGGACAGGGAGCGGGGAGCTGTTTTTT.

This clone was counted once. The J gene is TRBJ1-3, the V gene TRBV25-1; 10 bases map to TRBD1. CDR1 and CDR2 from the germline V gene are MGHDK and SYGVNS. Trimming cost V 6 bases and J 7 bases; bases outside gene matches: 9. CDR3 length equals 15 residues. Here the CDR3 DNA reads TGTGCCAGCAGAACGACAGGGGGCTGGGGGAACACCATATATTTT. It translates to CASRTTGGWGNTIYF. The full variable domain, in which reference TRBV25-1 and TRBJ1-3 provide the parts outside the CDR3, is EADIYQTPRYLVIGTGKKITLECSQTMGHDKMYWYQQDPGMELHLIHYSYGVNSTEKGDLSSESTVSRIRTEHFPLTLESARPSHTSQYLCASRTTGGWGNTIYFGEGSWLTVV.

The chain has TRBV5-1 and TRBJ2-2; D perhaps matches TRBD1 (5 bases). Per germline, CDR1 SGHRS and CDR2 YFSETQ. V gave up 5 bases and J gave up 8 bases, with 16 bases separating them. CDR3 size: 14 residues. CDR3: CASRSRDLSGELFF. CDR3 sequence (DNA): TGCGCCAGCAGGTCCAGGGATTTGTCTGGGGAGCTGTTTTTT.

The chain joins TRBV7-9 to TRBJ2-7; perhaps TRBD2 as D (6 bases). V lost 3 bases and J 6 bases, leaving 9 bases between the germline ends. CDR3 size: 12 residues. Germline values: CDR1 SEHNR, CDR2 FQNEAQ (reference sequence). CDR3 DNA: TGTGCCAGCAGCTTCGGGGGTTTCGAGCAGTACTTC. It encodes CASSFGGFEQYF.

The rearrangement joins TRBV6-9 to TRBJ1-4; D is ambiguous. V dropped 5 bases and J dropped 5 bases, with 15 bases sitting between them. Germline V CDR1 and CDR2: MNHGY, SVAAGI. The CDR3 has 15 residues. This CDR3 reads CASSPQADWNEKLFF. DNA of the CDR3: TGTGCCAGCAGTCCGCAGGCGGACTGGAATGAAAAACTGTTTTTT.

The chain uses TRBV23-1 and TRBJ1-1; unclear D gene. TRBV23-1 is placed among ORFs of uncertain function. The CDR3 is made up of 12 amino acids. V was trimmed by 2 bases and J by 5 bases, leaving 6 bases between them. CDR3 in amino acids: CASSQTGTEAFF. The CDR3 DNA reads TGCGCCAGCAGTCAAACCGGGACTGAAGCTTTCTTT.

The chain employs TRBV4-2 and TRBJ2-3, with 9 bases fitting TRBD2. CDR3 length: 14 amino acids. Unmatched junction bases numbered 3, after V lost 4 bases and J lost 4 bases. The germline CDR1 and CDR2 sequences are LGHNA and YNFKEQ. In nucleotides, the CDR3 is TGTGCCAGCAGCCTGACTAGCGGTTCAGATACGCAGTATTTT. It translates to CASSLTSGSDTQYF.

The V gene is TRBV7-9, the J gene TRBJ2-5, with no clear D. The germline CDR1 and CDR2 sequences are SEHNR and FQNEAQ (reference sequence). The CDR3 length is 15 residues. V shed 1 base and J shed 2 bases, with 11 bases lying between them. The CDR3 protein is CASSLGPTLQETQYF. The DNA of the CDR3 is TGTGCCAGCAGCTTAGGACCGACTCTACAAGAGACCCAGTACTTC.